These 20 T cell receptor beta chains originate from one sample sequenced in a study of blood T cell repertoires in COVID-19 (dated by TCRdb to the early 2020s). Library prep was done by the immunoSEQ multiplex PCR assay. This immuneACCESS table, as held by TCRdb, lists in-frame sequences with V and J called but not all clones. Of the missing ones, under half trace to an unresolved V gene in checked studies; the others have no known cause. This sample holds under 300,000 clones; 88% were observed only once. In total, the top ten clones hold roughly 2% of the sample. The specimen sequenced was peripheral blood. Source of these receptors: a middle-aged woman who had recovered from COVID-19.

This chain connects TRBV5-1 to TRBJ2-5; D might be TRBD2 (6 bases). This CDR3 has 14 amino acids. Germline V lookup: CDR1 SGHRS, CDR2 YFSETQ. V lost 4 bases to trimming and J lost 5 bases, with 15 bases between them. The chain's CDR3 is CASSPGGGSETQYF. The CDR3 DNA sequence: TGCGCCAGCAGCCCCGGTGGGGGGTCGGAGACCCAGTACTTC.

The V and J genes are TRBV30 and TRBJ2-1, with 8 bases lining up with TRBD1. Germline trimming cut 2 bases from V and 7 bases from J; bases unmatched to any gene: 10. CDR3 length equals 15 residues. Looked up from germline, CDR1 is GTSNPN and CDR2 is SVGIG (reference sequence). The CDR3 bases are TGTGCCTGGAGTAACGGCAGGGGGCGAAGTAATGAGCAGTTCTTC. Amino acids: CAWSNGRGRSNEQFF.

This clone was recorded a few times. This sequence joins TRBV3-1 (or the pseudogene TRBV3-2) and TRBJ2-2; the match to TRBD2 covers 12 bases. The CDR3 loop spans 18 amino acids. V dropped 0 bases and J dropped 4; count of bases not matched to a gene: 6. The germline gives CDR1 LGHDT, CDR2 YNNKEL (reference sequence). This chain's CDR3 is CASSQEAGLAGSTGELFF. CDR3 sequence (DNA): TGTGCCAGCAGCCAAGAAGCAGGACTAGCGGGGAGCACCGGGGAGCTGTTTTTT.

The chain combines TRBV19 with TRBJ1-1; D is unclear. The V and J ends lost 10 bases and 3 bases respectively, with 15 bases between them. The CDR3 has 13 amino acids. Germline-derived CDR1 and CDR2 are LNHDA and SQIVND (reference sequence). The CDR3 DNA sequence: TGTGCCACCTCGAGTTTGGTCCACACTGAAGCTTTCTTT. This sequence encodes CATSSLVHTEAFF.

This chain uses TRBV9 with TRBJ2-1, with TRBD2 matching 7 bases. The germline V gene has CDR1 SGDLS and CDR2 YYNGEE. CDR3 length equals 16 residues. V lost 3 bases, J lost 1 base, and 7 bases stayed unmatched. The CDR3, as DNA: TGTGCCAGCAGCGGGGTAGCGGGTGGGTCCTACAATGAGCAGTTCTTC. This sequence encodes CASSGVAGGSYNEQFF.

The chain carries TRBV5-1 and TRBJ1-5; possibly TRBD1 for D (5 bases). The CDR3 is 15 amino acids. Germline-derived CDR1 and CDR2 are SGHRS and YFSETQ. V shed 4 bases and J shed 4 bases, with 15 bases lying between them. CDR3 sequence: CASSLAGGGNQPQHF. The CDR3 bases are TGCGCCAGCAGCCTTGCCGGCGGGGGAAATCAGCCCCAGCATTTT.

The chain links TRBV5-1 to TRBJ2-5, with D perhaps TRBD1 (5 bases). Germline CDR1 SGHRS, CDR2 YFSETQ. With 3 bases removed from V and 5 bases from J, the gap between germline ends came to 20 bases. The CDR3 extends over 16 amino acids. The DNA for the CDR3 is TGCGCCAGCAGCTCGGCTACAGGTGGATTCGGGGAGACCCAGTACTTC. It encodes CASSSATGGFGETQYF.

The rearrangement joins TRBV7-2 to TRBJ2-1, with TRBD2 matching 10 bases. Germline CDR1 reads SGHTA; CDR2 reads FQGNSA. The V segment lost 4 bases and the J segment 6 bases; nucleotides outside the gene matches: 12. CDR3 length: 17 residues. The CDR3 region is CASSSAPLAGAPNEQFF. The CDR3 DNA reads TGTGCCAGCAGCTCCGCCCCCCTAGCGGGAGCCCCCAATGAGCAGTTCTTC.

The J gene is TRBJ1-3, the V gene TRBV28, with D possibly matching TRBD1 (6 bases). V was pared by 7 bases and J by 2 bases, with 15 bases between. Germline assignment: CDR1 MDHEN and CDR2 SYDVKM. The CDR3 is 15 residues long. The CDR3 bases are TGTGCCAGCACTCTACAGCGGGGGCCTGGAAACACCATATATTTT. Translating it yields CASTLQRGPGNTIYF.

This chain joins TRBV6-2 or TRBV6-3 and TRBJ2-5; D might be TRBD2 (5 bases). Germline V gene data show CDR1 as MNHEY and CDR2 as SVGEGT. V was cut by 2 bases and J by 12 bases, with 13 bases left in between. This CDR3 has 12 residues. The CDR3, as DNA: TGTGCCAGCAGTTACCCGGACTTTTCGGAGTACTTC. Residues: CASSYPDFSEYF.

About this clone itself: At one end, the junction sequence differs from germline, possibly due to a read error. J is TRBJ1-2 and V is TRBV6-5; TRBD1 is a possible D gene (6 bases). Germline loops: CDR1 MNHEY, CDR2 SVGAGI. This CDR3 is built from 11 residues. CDR3 protein: CASSQGLAPFF. In DNA, the CDR3 is TGTGCCAGCAGTCAGGGGTTAGCCCCCTTCTTC.

The chain carries TRBV4-1 and TRBJ2-5; the match to TRBD1 covers 7 bases. CDR3 length: 15 amino acids. Germline-derived CDR1 and CDR2 are MGHRA and YSYEKL. V shed 4 bases and J 1 base; nucleotides not matched to a gene: 6. The CDR3 protein is CASSRPGTAQETQYF. The CDR3, as DNA: TGCGCCAGCAGCCGCCCCGGGACAGCCCAAGAGACCCAGTACTTC.

The CDR3 region has the DNA TGTGCCAGTAAGGAGCCGGGGATTCGCACCGGGGAGCTGTTTTTT. This sequence encodes CASKEPGIRTGELFF. This chain uses TRBV19 with TRBJ2-2, with TRBD2 as a possible D gene (5 bases). V shed 7 bases and J shed 4 bases, with 16 bases lying between them. The CDR3 has 15 residues. Germline V gene lookup returns CDR1 LNHDA and CDR2 SQIVND (reference sequence).

The chain uses TRBV6-5 and TRBJ2-1; D gene ambiguous. CDR1 MNHEY and CDR2 SVGAGI come from the germline V gene. The CDR3 spans 12 residues. Trimming cost V 5 bases and J 15 bases, with 17 bases left between them. In DNA, the CDR3 is TGTGCCAGCAGTATCCGGTTGAGTTACCCGTTCTTC. This translates into CASSIRLSYPFF.

The chain couples TRBV2 to TRBJ2-1; 8 positions match TRBD2. This CDR3 is 16 amino acids long. V was pared by 2 bases and J by 3 bases, with 6 bases of the junction left unmatched. From germline, CDR1 is SNHLY and CDR2 FYNNEI. CDR3 sequence (DNA): TGTGCCAGCAGTGAACCCCGGCTAGCGGGCTACAATGAGCAGTTCTTC. Translation gives CASSEPRLAGYNEQFF.

The chain has TRBV29-1 and TRBJ2-5; a weak D match, TRBD1 (5 bases). The germline gives CDR1 SQVTM, CDR2 ANQGSEA. Between the trimmed V and J ends, which lost 1 base and 5 bases, there was a span of 11 bases. The CDR3 runs to 13 residues. The CDR3: CSVEGGAGETQYF. The CDR3 DNA reads as TGCAGCGTTGAAGGTGGGGCAGGGGAGACCCAGTACTTC.

The chain is built from TRBV14 and TRBJ1-4; 8 bases match TRBD1. Trimming took 4 bases from V and 7 from J; bases not matched to a gene: 5. The germline gives CDR1 SGHDN, CDR2 FVKESK. The CDR3 spans 14 residues. CDR3 loop: CASSPDRVGEKLFF. The CDR3 DNA reads as TGTGCCAGCAGCCCGGACAGGGTGGGTGAAAAACTGTTTTTT.

A few counts support this clone. The rearrangement uses TRBV19 and TRBJ1-5; D uncertain. There are 14 residues in the CDR3. CDR1 is LNHDA, CDR2 SQIVND, per germline (reference sequence). V was pared by 3 bases and J by 0 bases, with 6 bases between. The CDR3 bases are TGTGCCAGTAGTATCGTCTATAGCAATCAGCCCCAGCATTTT. It codes for CASSIVYSNQPQHF.

J is TRBJ2-7 and V is TRBV7-9, with 8 nucleotides matching TRBD1. The CDR3 length is 16 residues. After removal of 0 bases from V and 3 bases from J, the junction contained 7 bases not matched to a gene. The germline gives CDR1 SEHNR, CDR2 FQNEAQ (reference sequence). The CDR3 DNA reads as TGTGCCAGCAGCTTAGCGCCCGGGACAGGCAACTACGAGCAGTACTTC. It yields the protein CASSLAPGTGNYEQYF.

The rearrangement uses TRBV19 and TRBJ1-6; D remains unclear. Trimming took off 3 bases at V and 7 bases at J, with 13 bases between the two ends. This CDR3 contains 15 residues. From germline, CDR1 is LNHDA and CDR2 SQIVND (reference sequence). The CDR3 protein is CASSIFYEKNSPLHF. DNA of the CDR3: TGTGCCAGTAGTATTTTTTACGAGAAAAATTCACCCCTCCACTTT.